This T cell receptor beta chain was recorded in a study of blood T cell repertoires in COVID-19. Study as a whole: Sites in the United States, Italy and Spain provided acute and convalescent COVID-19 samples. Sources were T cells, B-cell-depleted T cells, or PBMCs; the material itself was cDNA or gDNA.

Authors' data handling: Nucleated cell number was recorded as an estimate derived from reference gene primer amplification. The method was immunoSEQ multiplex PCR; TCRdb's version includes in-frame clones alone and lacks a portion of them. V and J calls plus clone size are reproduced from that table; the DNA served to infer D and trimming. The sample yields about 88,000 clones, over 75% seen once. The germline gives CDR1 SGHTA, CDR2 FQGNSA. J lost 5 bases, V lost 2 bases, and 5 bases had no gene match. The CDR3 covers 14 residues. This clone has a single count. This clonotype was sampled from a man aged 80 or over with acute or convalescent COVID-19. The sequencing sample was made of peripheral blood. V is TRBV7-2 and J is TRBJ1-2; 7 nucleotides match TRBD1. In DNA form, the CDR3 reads TGTGCCAGCAGCTTACAGGGGGTTGGGTATGGCTACACCTTC. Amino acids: CASSLQGVGYGYTF. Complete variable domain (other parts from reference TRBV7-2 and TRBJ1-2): GAGVSQSPSNKVTEKGKDVELRCDPISGHTALYWYRQSLGQGLEFLIYFQGNSAPDKSGLPSDRFSAERTGGSVSTLTIQRTQQEDSAVYLCASSLQGVGYGYTFGSGTRLTVV.